This T cell receptor (beta chain) came from a study of T cells after posttransplantation cyclophosphamide. The V gene lost 2 bases and the J gene lost 4 bases, with 15 bases spanning the gap. Germline CDR1 reads SGDLS; CDR2 reads YYNGEE. The CDR3 loop spans 15 amino acids. The naive gate required viable CD3+CD4+ or CD3+CD8+ cells with CCR7+CD45RA+CD45RO-CD95-CD27+CD28+ phenotype. TCRdb's copy holds only in-frame clones and misses some; the assay was immunoSEQ multiplex PCR. Seen here are about 31,000 clones, 91% observed once, and the top ten hold approximately 0.1%. The rearrangement joins TRBV9 to TRBJ1-2; tentatively, D is TRBD1 (5 bases). This sequence originates from a young man in good health and a related stem cell transplant donor. The specimen was naive CD4+ T cells sorted from blood. For the CDR3, the DNA is TGTGCCAGCAGCGTCCTCGACAGCTCCTCCTATGGCTACACCTTC. Its translation: CASSVLDSSSYGYTF.